This T cell receptor beta chain was recorded in a study of beta chain features in type 1 diabetes. CDR3 size: 15 residues. Germline V gene lookup returns CDR1 SGHRS and CDR2 YFSETQ. Since all of the isolated RNA was reverse transcribed, expressed TCRB transcripts were what got sequenced. The protocol was immunoSEQ multiplex PCR, while the TCRdb copy is restricted to in-frame clones and leaves out a portion. In the table there are 900,000 or so clones, roughly 16% of which are singletons. This clone was detected once. This TCR derives from a young woman in good health. The chain joins TRBV5-1 to TRBJ2-5; 8 bases map to TRBD1. The J call may be faulty, since TRBJ2-7 better matches the DNA end. The sequenced material came from naive CD4+ T cells from blood. The CDR3 here is CASSQRQGTTYEQYF. As DNA, the CDR3 is TGCGCCAGCAGCCAAAGACAGGGGACCACCTACGAGCAGTACTTC.